This T cell receptor beta chain derives from a study of T-cell memory formation after mild COVID-19. Findings and limits, study-wide: Among contracting clones, CD4+ were mainly CM/EM and CD8+ enriched in EMRA. Pre-infection memory showed some responding clones, and this suggested that cross-reactive memory joined. Day 15 to 85 contracting clones showed balanced CD4/CD8; later expanders leaned CD4+.

The CDR3 consists of 14 residues. With 1 base clipped from V and 7 bases from J, the junction kept 7 bases outside the gene matches. Germline CDR1 is MGHRA and CDR2 is YSYEKL. TCRdb itself ran the 5' RACE reads through MiXCR, one entry per CDR3 protein. The sample lists about 110,000 distinct CDR3 sequences, over 10% occurring once. Comment on this clonotype: Its antigen is as yet unknown.

The sample was PBMCs or a T cell subset sorted from them (not recorded which). The TCR originated in an adult woman who had mild COVID-19 (a few samples of this study predate the infection). Cell type and time point are not known. J is TRBJ2-7 and V is TRBV4-1; 7 nucleotides agree with TRBD2. The CDR3 sequence is CASSQVGGPGEQYF. The CDR3 bases are TGCGCCAGCAGCCAAGTGGGAGGGCCAGGGGAGCAGTACTTC.